This is a list of T cell receptor beta chains from one sample in a study of identical twins. TCRdb reanalysed the 5' RACE reads using MiXCR and keeps one entry per CDR3 protein. The table includes 550,000 to 700,000 distinct CDR3 sequences, approximately 21% detected once. Another study also made use of these data, one on T cells expressing NK-cell markers.

The sequencing sample was made of PBMCs. The source of these receptors is a woman under 30 in good health. Both conserved end residues are part of each CDR3. Clone size is not always given. Where it is, it says once, few, many or a class for expanded clones.

cdr3_aa clone_size j_call v_call
CASRLDRPYEQYF few TRBJ2-7 TRBV7-8
CASSPPAGNQETQYF many TRBJ2-5 TRBV28
CASSGTVLSYEQYF few TRBJ2-7 TRBV25-1
CSATSGPRQPQHF - TRBJ1-5 TRBV20-1
CASSLEGASGDNEQFF few TRBJ2-1 TRBV7-6
CASSISRRYEQYF - TRBJ2-7 TRBV7-9
CASSFISGGEQYF few TRBJ2-7 TRBV5-6
CASTLHANTEAFF few TRBJ1-1 TRBV14
CAIRASGTYEQYF - TRBJ2-7 TRBV10-3
CASSSIDPYEQYF many TRBJ2-7 TRBV12-3/TRBV12-4
CASSLFGTDPSYEQYF - TRBJ2-7 TRBV7-8
CAILGQGNNEQFF many TRBJ2-1 TRBV5-1
CASSPQGGAGNEKLFF - TRBJ1-4 TRBV5-1
CASSLAGLAGGREQYF few TRBJ2-7 TRBV5-1
CASRPGGSGYEQYF - TRBJ2-7 TRBV14
CASSLQGGSYNEQFF many TRBJ2-1 TRBV7-2
CASSVGAGNEQFF - TRBJ2-1 TRBV9
CASRPGLAAKETQYF - TRBJ2-5 TRBV12-3/TRBV12-4